Shown below are 4 T cell receptor beta chains from a single sample sequenced in a study of OX40 agonist ivuxolimab in advanced cancers. The library was produced with the immunoSEQ multiplex PCR assay. The table comes from immuneACCESS by way of TCRdb, which keeps in-frame sequences with V and J called. Part of the clones is missing from these tables; in studies checked, under half for an unresolved V gene and the rest for unknown reasons. The sample records 100,000 to 130,000 clones, roughly 90% of which are singletons. Approximately 1.1% of the sample comes from the top ten. The sample here was CD4+ or CD8+ T cells sorted from blood, taken in a trial of the OX40 agonist ivuxolimab. Every receptor here comes from an adult with an advanced solid tumor such as melanoma, head and neck, liver or kidney cancer.

This clone was found once. This chain uses TRBV5-1 with TRBJ1-6; TRBD1 matches 10 bases. The V gene end was trimmed by 7 bases and the J gene end by 10 bases; junction bases not matched to a gene: 2. This CDR3 has 12 amino acids. The germline gives CDR1 SGHRS, CDR2 YFSETQ. CDR3 sequence (DNA): TGCGCCAGCGGGGACAGGGGATCACCCCTCCACTTT. It is translated as CASGDRGSPLHF.

V usage is TRBV5-1 and J usage is TRBJ1-2; no firm D call. CDR3 length: 13 amino acids. Per the germline V gene, CDR1 is SGHRS and CDR2 is YFSETQ. The V gene lost 4 bases and the J gene lost 3 bases, with 10 bases spanning the gap. For the CDR3, the DNA is TGCGCCAGCAGCACAGCCGCGGACTATGGCTACACCTTC. This codes for CASSTAADYGYTF.

This clone was counted a few times. This rearrangement joins TRBV4-2 to TRBJ2-7; possibly TRBD1 for D (6 bases). The CDR3 totals 15 residues. V lost 3 bases and J lost 2, with 14 bases in between. In germline, CDR1 is LGHNA, CDR2 YNFKEQ. The CDR3 region is CASSQARQVTYEQYF. CDR3 sequence (DNA): TGTGCCAGCAGCCAGGCTCGACAGGTGACCTACGAGCAGTACTTC.

The chain joins TRBV5-1 to TRBJ1-2; 7 bases line up with TRBD1. The V segment lost 0 bases and the J segment 5 bases; nucleotides outside the gene matches: 4. The CDR3 extends over 14 amino acids. Germline loops: CDR1 SGHRS, CDR2 YFSETQ. CDR3: CASSLGGTEYGYTF. The DNA of the CDR3 is TGCGCCAGCAGCTTGGGTGGGACAGAATATGGCTACACCTTC.